The table lists the clone carrying this T cell receptor (beta chain) with a few counts. What it recognizes is unknown. This sample was taken from a study of cytomegalovirus exposure and HLA in healthy donors. As for the study in general: Unique TCR beta sequences numbering 117 million came from 150 million to 200 million T cells in an earlier analysis. Notes on the study in general: Certain indistinguishable V segments, among them TRBV6-2 and TRBV6-3, were excluded.

Germline trimming cut 4 bases from V and 7 bases from J; bases unmatched to any gene: 14. The CDR3 length is 16 residues. Looked up from germline, CDR1 is SQVTM and CDR2 is ANQGSEA. Healthy individuals who donated bone marrow served as the donors. Both 60 Vbeta primers and 13 Jbeta primers went into the PCR. Profiled with immunoSEQ multiplex PCR; TCRdb holds only in-frame clones, not every one. Here the sample spans around 100,000 clones, approximately 83% being singletons. The rearrangement joins TRBV29-1 to TRBJ2-7; 12 bases line up with TRBD1. This clonotype originated in a young woman in good health and CMV-seronegative. Sequencing used PBMCs. The CDR3: CSVVSLPGQGAREQYF. For the CDR3, the DNA is TGCAGCGTTGTCTCCTTACCGGGACAGGGGGCGCGGGAGCAGTACTTC.